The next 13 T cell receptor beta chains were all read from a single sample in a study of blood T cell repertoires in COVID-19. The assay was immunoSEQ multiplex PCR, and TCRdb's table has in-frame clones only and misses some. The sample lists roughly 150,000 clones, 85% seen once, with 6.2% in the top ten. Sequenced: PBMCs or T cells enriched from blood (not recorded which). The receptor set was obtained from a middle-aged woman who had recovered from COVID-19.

CDR3 nucleotides: TGTGCCAGCAGCTTAGAACAGGGGGTGTATGAGCAGTTCTTC. This translates into CASSLEQGVYEQFF. This sequence joins TRBV7-6 and TRBJ2-1; 8 nucleotides align to TRBD1. Germline CDR1 SGHVS, CDR2 FNYEAQ. V shed 1 base, J shed 8 bases, and the junction held 4 bases outside the gene matches. The CDR3 covers 14 residues.

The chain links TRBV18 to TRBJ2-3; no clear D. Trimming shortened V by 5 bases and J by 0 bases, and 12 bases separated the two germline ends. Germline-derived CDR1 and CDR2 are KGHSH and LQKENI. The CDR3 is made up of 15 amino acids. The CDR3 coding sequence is TGTGCCAGCTCATCCCGTGGCATTAGCACAGATACGCAGTATTTT. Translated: CASSSRGISTDTQYF. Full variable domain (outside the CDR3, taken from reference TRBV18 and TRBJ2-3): NAGVMQNPRHLVRRRGQEARLRCSPMKGHSHVYWYRQLPEEGLKFMVYLQKENIIDESGMPKERFSAEFPKEGPSILRIQQVVRGDSAAYFCASSSRGISTDTQYFGPGTRLTVL.

CDR3 sequence: CASSPGIV. Written as DNA, the CDR3 is TGCGCCAGCAGTCCGGGTATAGTC. The chain recombines TRBV23-1 with TRBJ2-7, with D hard to call. TRBV23-1 is designated an ORF whose function remains uncertain. The CDR3 length is 8 residues.

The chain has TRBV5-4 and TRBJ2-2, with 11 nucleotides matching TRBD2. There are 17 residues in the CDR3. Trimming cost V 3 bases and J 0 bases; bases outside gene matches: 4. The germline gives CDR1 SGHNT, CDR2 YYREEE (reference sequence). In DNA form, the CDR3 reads TGTGCCAGCAGCTCTTTAGCGGGAGGGTCGAACACCGGGGAGCTGTTTTTT. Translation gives CASSSLAGGSNTGELFF.

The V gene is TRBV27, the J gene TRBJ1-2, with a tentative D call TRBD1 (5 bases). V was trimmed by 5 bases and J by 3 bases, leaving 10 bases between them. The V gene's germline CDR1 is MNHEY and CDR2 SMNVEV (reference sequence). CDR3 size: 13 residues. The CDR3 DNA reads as TGTGCCAGCAGTGCAGGGTTCTACTATGGCTACACCTTC. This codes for CASSAGFYYGYTF.

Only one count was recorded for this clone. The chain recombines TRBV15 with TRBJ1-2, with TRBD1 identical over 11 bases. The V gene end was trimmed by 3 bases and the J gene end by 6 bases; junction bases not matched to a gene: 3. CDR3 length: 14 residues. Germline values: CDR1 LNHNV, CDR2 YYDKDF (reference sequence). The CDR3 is CATSRSGQGDGYTF. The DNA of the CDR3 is TGTGCCACCAGCAGGTCGGGACAGGGGGATGGCTACACCTTC. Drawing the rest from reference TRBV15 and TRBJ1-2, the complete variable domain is DAMVIQNPRYQVTQFGKPVTLSCSQTLNHNVMYWYQQKSSQAPKLLFHYYDKDFNNEADTPDNFQSRRPNTSFCFLDIRSPGLGDTAMYLCATSRSGQGDGYTFGSGTRLTVV.

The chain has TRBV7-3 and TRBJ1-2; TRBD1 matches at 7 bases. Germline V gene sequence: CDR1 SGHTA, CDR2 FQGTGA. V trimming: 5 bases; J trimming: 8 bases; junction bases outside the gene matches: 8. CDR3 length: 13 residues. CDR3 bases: TGTGCCAGCAGCCTGCTAGGGGGCGAGGGCTACACCTTC. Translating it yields CASSLLGGEGYTF.

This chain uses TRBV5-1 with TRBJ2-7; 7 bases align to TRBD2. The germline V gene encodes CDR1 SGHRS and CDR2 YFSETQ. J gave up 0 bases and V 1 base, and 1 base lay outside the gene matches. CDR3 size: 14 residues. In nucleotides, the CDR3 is TGCGCCAGCAGCTTGCGGACTAGCTCCTACGAGCAGTACTTC. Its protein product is CASSLRTSSYEQYF. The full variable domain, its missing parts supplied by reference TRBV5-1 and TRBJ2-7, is KAGVTQTPRYLIKTRGQQVTLSCSPISGHRSVSWYQQTPGQGLQFLFEYFSETQRNKGNFPGRFSGRQFSNSRSEMNVSTLELGDSALYLCASSLRTSSYEQYFGPGTRLTVT.

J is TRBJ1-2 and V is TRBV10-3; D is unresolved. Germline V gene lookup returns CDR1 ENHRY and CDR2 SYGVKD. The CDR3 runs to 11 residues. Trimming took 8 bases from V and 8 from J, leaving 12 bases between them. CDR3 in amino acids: CAIGDLSGYTF. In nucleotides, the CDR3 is TGTGCCATCGGAGACTTATCCGGCTACACCTTC.

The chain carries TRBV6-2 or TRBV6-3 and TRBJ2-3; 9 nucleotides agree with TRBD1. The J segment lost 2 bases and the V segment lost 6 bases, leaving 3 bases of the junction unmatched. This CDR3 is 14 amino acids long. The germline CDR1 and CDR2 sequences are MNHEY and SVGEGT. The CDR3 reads CASSQQGATDTQYF. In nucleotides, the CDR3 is TGTGCCAGCAGCCAACAGGGGGCCACAGATACGCAGTATTTT.

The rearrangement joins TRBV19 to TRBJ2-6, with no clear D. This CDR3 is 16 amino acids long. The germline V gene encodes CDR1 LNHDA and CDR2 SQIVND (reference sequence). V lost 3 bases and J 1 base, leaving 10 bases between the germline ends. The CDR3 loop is CASSISPGSGANVLTF. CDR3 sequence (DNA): TGTGCCAGTAGTATCTCACCAGGTTCTGGGGCCAACGTCCTGACTTTC.

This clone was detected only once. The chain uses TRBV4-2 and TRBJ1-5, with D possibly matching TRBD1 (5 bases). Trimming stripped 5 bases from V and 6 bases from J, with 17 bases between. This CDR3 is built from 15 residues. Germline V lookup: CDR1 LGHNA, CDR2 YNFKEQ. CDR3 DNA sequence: TGTGCCAGCAGCTGGGGACCGGCGGGGGGTCAGCCCCAGCATTTT. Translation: CASSWGPAGGQPQHF.

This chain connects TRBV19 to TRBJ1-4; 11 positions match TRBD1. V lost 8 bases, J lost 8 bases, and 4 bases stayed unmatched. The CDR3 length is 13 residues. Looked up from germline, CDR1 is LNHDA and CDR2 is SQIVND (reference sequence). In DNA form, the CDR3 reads TGTGCCAGTGGACAGGGGGCGGGAGAAAAACTGTTTTTT. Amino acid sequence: CASGQGAGEKLFF.